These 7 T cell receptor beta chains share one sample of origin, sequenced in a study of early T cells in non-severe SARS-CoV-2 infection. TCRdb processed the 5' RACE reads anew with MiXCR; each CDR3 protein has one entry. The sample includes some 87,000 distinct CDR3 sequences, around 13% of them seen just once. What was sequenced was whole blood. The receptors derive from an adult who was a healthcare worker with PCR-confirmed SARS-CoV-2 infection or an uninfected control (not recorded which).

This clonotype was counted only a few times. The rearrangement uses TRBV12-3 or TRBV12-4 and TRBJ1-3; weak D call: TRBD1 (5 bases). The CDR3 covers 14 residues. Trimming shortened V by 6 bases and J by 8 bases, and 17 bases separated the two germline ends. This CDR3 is CASRLTAGIDTIYF. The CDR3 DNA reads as TGTGCCAGCAGACTGACAGCGGGGATAGACACCATATATTTT.

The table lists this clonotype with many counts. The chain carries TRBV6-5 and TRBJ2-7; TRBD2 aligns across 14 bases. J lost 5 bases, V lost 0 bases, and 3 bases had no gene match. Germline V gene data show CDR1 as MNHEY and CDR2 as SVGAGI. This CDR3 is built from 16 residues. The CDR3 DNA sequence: TGTGCCAGCAGTTACTCAGGGACTAGCGGGAGCCACGAGCAGTACTTC. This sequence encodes CASSYSGTSGSHEQYF.

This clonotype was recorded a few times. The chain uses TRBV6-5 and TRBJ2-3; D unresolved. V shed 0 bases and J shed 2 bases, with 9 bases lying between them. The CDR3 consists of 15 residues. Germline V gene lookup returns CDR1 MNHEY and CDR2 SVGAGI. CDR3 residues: CASSYSQASTDTQYF. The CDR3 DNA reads TGTGCCAGCAGTTACTCGCAGGCGTCCACAGATACGCAGTATTTT.

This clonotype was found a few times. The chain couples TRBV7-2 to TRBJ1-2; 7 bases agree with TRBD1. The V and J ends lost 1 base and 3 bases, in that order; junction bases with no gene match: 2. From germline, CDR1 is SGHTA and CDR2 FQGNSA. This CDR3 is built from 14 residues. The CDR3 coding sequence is TGTGCCAGCAGCTTAGAACAGGGGTACTATGGCTACACCTTC. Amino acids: CASSLEQGYYGYTF.

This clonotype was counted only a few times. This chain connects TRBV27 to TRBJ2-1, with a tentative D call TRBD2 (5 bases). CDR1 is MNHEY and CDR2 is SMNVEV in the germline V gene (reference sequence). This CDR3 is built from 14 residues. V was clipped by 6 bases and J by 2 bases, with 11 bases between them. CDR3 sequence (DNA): TGTGCCAGCAGAGAGGGCTACCCCTACAATGAGCAGTTCTTC. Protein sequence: CASREGYPYNEQFF.

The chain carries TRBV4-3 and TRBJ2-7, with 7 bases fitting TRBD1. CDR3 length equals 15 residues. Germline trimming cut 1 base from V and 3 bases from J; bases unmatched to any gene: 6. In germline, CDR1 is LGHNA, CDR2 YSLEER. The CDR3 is CASSQARDSYYEQYF. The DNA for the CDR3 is TGCGCCAGCAGCCAAGCCAGGGACAGTTACTACGAGCAGTACTTC.

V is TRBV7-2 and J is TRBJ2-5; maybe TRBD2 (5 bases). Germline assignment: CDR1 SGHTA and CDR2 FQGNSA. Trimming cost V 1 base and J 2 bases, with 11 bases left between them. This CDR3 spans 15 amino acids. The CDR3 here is CASSLVVGVQETQYF. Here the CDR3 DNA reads TGTGCCAGCAGCTTAGTTGTGGGAGTGCAAGAGACCCAGTACTTC.